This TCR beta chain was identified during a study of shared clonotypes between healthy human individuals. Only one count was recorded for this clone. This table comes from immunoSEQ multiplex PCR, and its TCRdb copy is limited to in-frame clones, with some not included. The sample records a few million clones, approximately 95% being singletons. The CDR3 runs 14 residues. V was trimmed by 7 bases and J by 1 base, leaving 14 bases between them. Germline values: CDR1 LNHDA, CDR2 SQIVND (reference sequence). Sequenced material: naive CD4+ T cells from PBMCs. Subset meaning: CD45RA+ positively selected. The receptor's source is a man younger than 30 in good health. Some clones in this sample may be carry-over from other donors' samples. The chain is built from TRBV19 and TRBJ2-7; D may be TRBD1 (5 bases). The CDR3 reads CASTAKAGSYEQYF. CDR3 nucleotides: TGTGCCAGTACGGCAAAGGCAGGGTCCTACGAGCAGTACTTC.